The source of this T cell receptor (beta chain) is a study of T cell responses to AZD1222 COVID-19 vaccine. The table came from immunoSEQ multiplex PCR; TCRdb's copy has only in-frame clones and leaves some out. The sample includes some 79,000 clones, 75% to 90% of them seen just once. Study observations and caveats: Baseline seropositivity characterized only six or seven AZD1222 recipients. The study found Spike-specific TCR breadth and depth rose after two AZD1222 doses.

CDR3 size: 15 residues. Germline values: CDR1 MNHEY, CDR2 SMNVEV (reference sequence). The trim removed 5 bases at V and 7 bases at J, leaving 11 bases unmatched. On this clone: Its specificity is unknown.

The material sequenced was peripheral blood, taken 28 days after the second AZD1222 dose. The sequence came from an adult who received the AZD1222 COVID-19 vaccine. V and J are TRBV27 and TRBJ1-5; 7 nucleotides line up with TRBD1. The CDR3 sequence: CASSPEQGSWQPQHF. In nucleotides, the CDR3 is TGTGCCAGCAGTCCTGAACAGGGGTCGTGGCAGCCCCAGCATTTT.